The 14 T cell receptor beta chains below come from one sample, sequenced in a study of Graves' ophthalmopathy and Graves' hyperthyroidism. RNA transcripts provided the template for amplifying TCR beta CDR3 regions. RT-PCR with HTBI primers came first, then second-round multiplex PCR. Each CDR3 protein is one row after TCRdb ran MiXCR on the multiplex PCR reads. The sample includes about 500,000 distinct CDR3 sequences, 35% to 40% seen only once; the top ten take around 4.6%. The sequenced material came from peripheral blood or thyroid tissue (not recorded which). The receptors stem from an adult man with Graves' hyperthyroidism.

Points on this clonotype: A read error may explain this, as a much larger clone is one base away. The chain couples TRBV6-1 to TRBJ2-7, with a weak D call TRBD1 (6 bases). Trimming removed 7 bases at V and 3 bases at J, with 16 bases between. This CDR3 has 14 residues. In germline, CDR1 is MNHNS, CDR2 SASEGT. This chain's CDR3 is CASIPQGKYYEQYF. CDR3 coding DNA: TGTGCCAGCATTCCCCAGGGGAAGTACTACGAGCAGTACTTC.

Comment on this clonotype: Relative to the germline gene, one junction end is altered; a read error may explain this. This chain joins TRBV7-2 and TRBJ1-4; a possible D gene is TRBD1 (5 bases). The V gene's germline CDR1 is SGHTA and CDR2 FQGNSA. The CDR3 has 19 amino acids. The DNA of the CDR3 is TGTGCCAGCAGTTTAGCTACTCGGCCGGCCTGGGGGACTAATGAAAAACTGTTTTTT. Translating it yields CASSLATRPAWGTNEKLFF.

For the CDR3, the DNA is TGTGCCAGCAATGTTTCCCAGGGTGGCGAGCAGTACTTC. Amino acids: CASNVSQGGEQYF. This sequence joins TRBV9 and TRBJ2-7; the D gene is possibly TRBD1 (5 bases). The CDR3 is 13 residues long. V was trimmed by 6 bases and J by 6 bases, leaving 16 bases between them. Germline values: CDR1 SGDLS, CDR2 YYNGEE. The full variable domain, with the rest looked up from reference TRBV9 and TRBJ2-7, is DSGVTQTPKHLITATGQRVTLRCSPRSGDLSVYWYQQSLDQGLQFLIQYYNGEERAKGNILERFSAQQFPDLHSELNLSSLELGDSALYFCASNVSQGGEQYFGPGTRLTVT.

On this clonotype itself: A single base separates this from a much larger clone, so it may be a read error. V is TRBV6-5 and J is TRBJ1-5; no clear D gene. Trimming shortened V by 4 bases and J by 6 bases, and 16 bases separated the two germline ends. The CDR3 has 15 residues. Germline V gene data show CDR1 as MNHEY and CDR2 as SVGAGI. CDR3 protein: CASSCSSEGGQPQHF. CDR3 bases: TGTGCCAGCAGTTGCTCATCCGAGGGAGGTCAGCCCCAGCATTTT.

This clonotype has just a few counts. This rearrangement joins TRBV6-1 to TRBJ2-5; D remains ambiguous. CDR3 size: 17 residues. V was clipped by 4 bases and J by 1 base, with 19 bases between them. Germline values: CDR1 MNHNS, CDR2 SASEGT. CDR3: CASSGHLVGTGQETQYF. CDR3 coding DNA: TGTGCCAGCAGTGGCCACCTAGTCGGTACCGGCCAAGAGACCCAGTACTTC.

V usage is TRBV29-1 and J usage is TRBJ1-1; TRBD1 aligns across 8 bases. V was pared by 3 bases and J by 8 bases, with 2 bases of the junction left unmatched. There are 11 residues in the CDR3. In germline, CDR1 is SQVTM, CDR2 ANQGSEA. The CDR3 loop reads CSVDRTGEAFF. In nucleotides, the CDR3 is TGCAGCGTTGATAGGACAGGGGAAGCTTTCTTT.

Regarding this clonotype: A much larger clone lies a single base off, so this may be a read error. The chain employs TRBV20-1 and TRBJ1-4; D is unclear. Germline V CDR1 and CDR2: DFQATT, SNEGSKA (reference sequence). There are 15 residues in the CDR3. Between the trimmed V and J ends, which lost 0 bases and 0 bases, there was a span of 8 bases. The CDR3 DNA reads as TGCAGTGCTAGAGATCGACGGGCAACTAATGAAAAACTGTTTTTT. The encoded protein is CSARDRRATNEKLFF.

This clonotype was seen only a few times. The CDR3 DNA reads TGCAGTGCTCGGAAGGAGACCCAGTACTTC. Its protein product is CSARKETQYF. V and J are TRBV20-1 and TRBJ2-5; D is unclear. CDR1 and CDR2 from the germline V gene are DFQATT and SNEGSKA (reference sequence). The CDR3 is 10 residues long. V was trimmed by 5 bases and J by 5 bases, leaving 6 bases between them.

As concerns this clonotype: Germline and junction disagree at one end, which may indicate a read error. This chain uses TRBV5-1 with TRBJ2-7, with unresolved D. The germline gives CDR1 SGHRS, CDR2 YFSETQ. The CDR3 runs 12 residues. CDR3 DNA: TGTGCCAGCAGCTACCACGTCTACGAGCAGTACTTC. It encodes CASSYHVYEQYF.

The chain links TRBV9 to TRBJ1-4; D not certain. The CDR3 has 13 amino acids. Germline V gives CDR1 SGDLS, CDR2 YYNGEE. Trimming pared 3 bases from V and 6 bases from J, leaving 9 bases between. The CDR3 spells CASSEVDDEKLFF. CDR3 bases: TGTGCCAGCAGCGAGGTCGATGATGAAAAACTGTTTTTT. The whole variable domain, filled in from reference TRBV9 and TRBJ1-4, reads DSGVTQTPKHLITATGQRVTLRCSPRSGDLSVYWYQQSLDQGLQFLIQYYNGEERAKGNILERFSAQQFPDLHSELNLSSLELGDSALYFCASSEVDDEKLFFGSGTQLSVL.

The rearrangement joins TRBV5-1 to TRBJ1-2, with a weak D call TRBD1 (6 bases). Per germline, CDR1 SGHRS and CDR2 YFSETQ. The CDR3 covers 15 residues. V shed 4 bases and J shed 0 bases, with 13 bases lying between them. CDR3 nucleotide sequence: TGCGCCAGCAGCCCAAGCCCAGGGGCTAACTATGGCTACACCTTC. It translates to CASSPSPGANYGYTF.

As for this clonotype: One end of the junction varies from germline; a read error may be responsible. The chain's CDR3 is CASTYGRGKDEQYF. The CDR3 nucleotides are TGTGCCAGCACTTACGGCAGGGGCAAGGACGAGCAGTACTTC. This chain joins TRBV6-6 and TRBJ2-7; tentative D call: TRBD1 (6 bases). Germline lookup yields CDR1 MNHNY and CDR2 SVGAGI (reference sequence). This CDR3 comprises 14 residues.

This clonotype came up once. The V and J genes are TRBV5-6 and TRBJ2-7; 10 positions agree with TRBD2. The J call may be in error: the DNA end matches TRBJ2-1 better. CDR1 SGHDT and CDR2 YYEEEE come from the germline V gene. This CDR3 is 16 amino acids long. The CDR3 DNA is TGTGCCAGCACGGCAGCGGGAGGGAGCTCCTACAATGAGCAGTTCTTC. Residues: CASTAAGGSSYNEQFF.

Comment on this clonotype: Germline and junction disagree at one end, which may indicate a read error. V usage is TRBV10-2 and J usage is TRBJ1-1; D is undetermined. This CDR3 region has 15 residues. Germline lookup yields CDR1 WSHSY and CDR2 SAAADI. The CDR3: CASSQAHPRGTEAFF. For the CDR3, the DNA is TGTGCCAGCAGCCAAGCCCATCCCCGGGGCACTGAAGCTTTCTTT.